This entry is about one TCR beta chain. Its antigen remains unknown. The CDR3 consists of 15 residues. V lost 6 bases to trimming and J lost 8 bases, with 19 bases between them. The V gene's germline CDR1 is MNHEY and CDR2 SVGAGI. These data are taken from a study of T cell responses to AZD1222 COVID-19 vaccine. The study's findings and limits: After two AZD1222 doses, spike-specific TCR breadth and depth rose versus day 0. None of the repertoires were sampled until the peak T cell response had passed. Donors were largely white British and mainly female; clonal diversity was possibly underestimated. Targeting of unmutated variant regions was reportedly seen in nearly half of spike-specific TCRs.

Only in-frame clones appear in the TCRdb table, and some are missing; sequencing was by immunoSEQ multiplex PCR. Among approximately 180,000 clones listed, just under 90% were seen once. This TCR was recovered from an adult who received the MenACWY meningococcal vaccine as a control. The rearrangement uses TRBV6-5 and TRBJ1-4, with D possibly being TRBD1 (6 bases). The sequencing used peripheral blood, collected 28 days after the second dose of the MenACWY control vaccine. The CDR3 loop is CASSNYEGDLEKLFF. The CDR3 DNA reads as TGTGCCAGCAGCAATTACGAGGGGGATCTAGAAAAACTGTTTTTT.